The 27 T cell receptor beta chains in this list originate from one sample, sequenced in a study of PD-L1 blockade in urothelial cancer (TCRdb year 2017). Library preparation employed the immunoSEQ multiplex PCR assay. The table comes from immuneACCESS by way of TCRdb, which keeps in-frame sequences with V and J called. Part of the clones is missing from these tables; in studies checked, under half for an unresolved V gene and the rest for unknown reasons. This sample has about 49,000 clones in its table, and approximately 85% of those were observed once. The top ten constitute about 10% of the sample. In light of the paper, this sample's time point label describes: pretreatment peripheral blood. The sequencing here drew on PBMCs, taken around atezolizumab (anti-PD-L1) treatment. The receptors were gathered from a man between 65 and 85 years old with urothelial cancer.

The J gene is TRBJ2-1, the V gene TRBV29-1; the D gene is possibly TRBD2 (6 bases). Germline lookup yields CDR1 SQVTM and CDR2 ANQGSEA. The CDR3 loop spans 15 amino acids. The V gene lost 4 bases and the J gene lost 9 bases, with 22 bases spanning the gap. The CDR3 DNA sequence: TGCAGCGTTGTCAAGGGACTCCGGGGGTCGACTGAGCAGTTCTTC. Encoded protein: CSVVKGLRGSTEQFF.

The V call is TRBV14, the J call TRBJ2-2; no clear D gene. The CDR3 length is 14 residues. Trimming stripped 4 bases from V and 4 bases from J, with 10 bases between. Germline V gives CDR1 SGHDN, CDR2 FVKESK. CDR3 sequence (DNA): TGTGCCAGCAGCCTTGACTGGCCCACCGGGGAGCTGTTTTTT. Translated, it gives CASSLDWPTGELFF. The complete variable domain, with remaining parts taken from reference TRBV14 and TRBJ2-2, reads EAGVTQFPSHSVIEKGQTVTLRCDPISGHDNLYWYRRVMGKEIKFLLHFVKESKQDESGMPNNRFLAERTGGTYSTLKVQPAELEDSGVYFCASSLDWPTGELFFGEGSRLTVL.

The J gene is TRBJ1-1, the V gene TRBV9, with 12 bases that match TRBD1. The CDR3 is 14 residues long. V trimming: 0 bases; J trimming: 11 bases; junction bases outside the gene matches: 5. Germline lookup yields CDR1 SGDLS and CDR2 YYNGEE. CDR3 region: CASSVEGQGAGAFF. CDR3 DNA sequence: TGTGCCAGCAGCGTAGAGGGACAGGGGGCCGGGGCTTTCTTT.

V usage is TRBV18 and J usage is TRBJ1-4, with a possible D match to TRBD1 (6 bases). V shed 0 bases and J shed 4 bases, with 12 bases lying between them. Germline loops: CDR1 KGHSH, CDR2 LQKENI. The length of the CDR3 is 16 residues. Here the CDR3 reads CASSPPGQNLNEKLFF. CDR3 coding DNA: TGTGCCAGCTCACCACCCGGACAGAATCTTAATGAAAAACTGTTTTTT.

This chain uses TRBV6-5 with TRBJ2-3; 10 bases line up with TRBD2. Germline loops: CDR1 MNHEY, CDR2 SVGAGI. The CDR3 has 14 residues. The ends lost 8 bases at V and 1 base at J; junction bases unmatched: 3. CDR3 nucleotides: TGTGCCAGCCAACTAGCGGGACGCACAGATACGCAGTATTTT. It specifies CASQLAGRTDTQYF.

The chain carries TRBV11-1 and TRBJ2-7; 9 nucleotides match TRBD1. The junction had 3 bases not matched to a gene; V was cut back by 1 base and J by 2 bases. The CDR3 contains 15 residues. The germline gives CDR1 SGHAT, CDR2 FQDESV (reference sequence). In DNA, the CDR3 is TGTGCCAGCAGCTTAGAGGGACAGGGAACCTACGAGCAGTACTTC. Its translation is CASSLEGQGTYEQYF. The full variable domain, completed using reference TRBV11-1 and TRBJ2-7, is EAEVAQSPRYKITEKSQAVAFWCDPISGHATLYWYRQILGQGPELLVQFQDESVVDDSQLPKDRFSAERLKGVDSTLKIQPAELGDSAMYLCASSLEGQGTYEQYFGPGTRLTVT.

The V gene is TRBV5-4, the J gene TRBJ1-1, with a weak D call TRBD1 (6 bases). The CDR3 is made up of 14 amino acids. Between the trimmed V and J ends, which lost 3 bases and 0 bases, there was a span of 9 bases. Germline V gives CDR1 SGHNT, CDR2 YYREEE (reference sequence). Here the CDR3 reads CASSSGQMNTEAFF. CDR3 in DNA: TGTGCCAGCAGCTCAGGACAGATGAACACTGAAGCTTTCTTT.

With regard to this clone: The sample carries other DNA sequences with the same CDR3. The rearrangement uses TRBV27 and TRBJ2-7; maybe TRBD1 (6 bases). Trimming took 6 bases from V and 7 from J, leaving 19 bases between them. CDR1 is MNHEY and CDR2 is SMNVEV in the germline V gene (reference sequence). This CDR3 has 14 residues. The CDR3 region is CASSAQGTPKEQYF. CDR3 sequence (DNA): TGTGCCAGCAGCGCTCAGGGGACACCGAAGGAGCAGTACTTC.

In its sample, this clone was seen once. The rearrangement uses TRBV19 and TRBJ1-2; 8 bases agree with TRBD1. The CDR3 extends over 14 amino acids. The ends lost 1 base at V and 6 bases at J; junction bases unmatched: 4. Germline V gives CDR1 LNHDA, CDR2 SQIVND (reference sequence). The CDR3: CASSIGDRGHGYTF. The CDR3 nucleotides are TGTGCCAGTAGTATAGGAGACAGGGGCCATGGCTACACCTTC. The variable domain in full, completed from reference TRBV19 and TRBJ1-2, reads DGGITQSPKYLFRKEGQNVTLSCEQNLNHDAMYWYRQDPGQGLRLIYYSQIVNDFQKGDIAEGYSVSREKKESFPLTVTSAQKNPTAFYLCASSIGDRGHGYTFGSGTRLTVV.

In DNA form, the CDR3 reads TGTGCCACCGGGACATTCCTCGGGGAGCAGTACTTC. It encodes CATGTFLGEQYF. The gene calls are TRBV27 and TRBJ2-7; possible D gene TRBD1, 6 bases. Between the trimmed V and J ends, which lost 10 bases and 7 bases, there was a span of 17 bases. This CDR3 spans 12 amino acids. Germline CDR1 and CDR2: MNHEY and SMNVEV (reference sequence).

V is TRBV5-4 and J is TRBJ2-1; D is possibly TRBD2 (6 bases). Germline CDR1 SGHNT, CDR2 YYREEE (reference sequence). Trimming shortened V by 0 bases and J by 5 bases, and 12 bases separated the two germline ends. The CDR3 sequence is 15 residues long. CDR3 region: CASSLAGESDNEQFF. CDR3 DNA: TGTGCCAGCAGCTTGGCGGGAGAAAGTGACAATGAGCAGTTCTTC.

This chain connects TRBV9 to TRBJ1-3, with 7 bases that match TRBD1. Germline CDR1 SGDLS, CDR2 YYNGEE. The V gene end was trimmed by 0 bases and the J gene end by 2 bases; junction bases not matched to a gene: 2. This CDR3 has 15 residues. The CDR3 sequence is CASSVGQGTGNTIYF. The CDR3 DNA is TGTGCCAGCAGCGTAGGACAGGGAACTGGAAACACCATATATTTT.

The chain has TRBV2 and TRBJ1-2, with D possibly matching TRBD1 (6 bases). The V gene's germline CDR1 is SNHLY and CDR2 FYNNEI. This CDR3 has 17 residues. In nucleotides, the CDR3 is TGTGCGAGCGCCGGGGGGGCAGAGCGGGGCAGGGGATATGGCTACACCTTC. Translation: CASAGGAERGRGYGYTF.

This clone has just a few counts. The chain recombines TRBV29-1 with TRBJ2-7; 8 bases agree with TRBD2. Germline values: CDR1 SQVTM, CDR2 ANQGSEA. V shed 4 bases, J shed 1 base, and the junction held 6 bases outside the gene matches. The CDR3 loop spans 14 amino acids. The CDR3 sequence is CSVASSGWSYEQYF. DNA of the CDR3: TGCAGCGTTGCGTCTAGCGGGTGGTCCTACGAGCAGTACTTC.

For the CDR3, the DNA is TGTGCCAGCAGAGACGGACTAGCGGGAGATGAGCAGTACTTC. Its protein product is CASRDGLAGDEQYF. This chain uses TRBV28 with TRBJ2-7, with 13 positions matching TRBD2. The CDR3 has 14 amino acids. Germline-derived CDR1 and CDR2 are MDHEN and SYDVKM. Germline trimming cut 6 bases from V and 7 bases from J; bases unmatched to any gene: 6.

V gene TRBV30 combines with J gene TRBJ2-1; D ambiguous. In germline, CDR1 is GTSNPN, CDR2 SVGIG (reference sequence). This CDR3 contains 12 residues. The V end lost 0 bases, the J end lost 6 bases, and 6 bases lay between the germline ends. CDR3 amino acids: CAWSVTTNEQFF. CDR3 in DNA: TGTGCCTGGAGTGTAACAACCAATGAGCAGTTCTTC. Based on the CDR3 plus reference TRBV30 and TRBJ2-1, the full variable domain is SQTIHQWPATLVQPVGSPLSLECTVEGTSNPNLYWYRQAAGRGLQLLFYSVGIGQISSEVPQNLSASRPQDRQFILSSKKLLLSDSGFYLCAWSVTTNEQFFGPGTRLTVL.

The sample holds a few counts of this clone. The V gene is TRBV7-9, the J gene TRBJ1-2; weak D call: TRBD1 (6 bases). Between the trimmed V and J ends, which lost 5 bases and 3 bases, there was a span of 7 bases. Germline CDR1 and CDR2: SEHNR and FQNEAQ (reference sequence). The CDR3 runs to 12 residues. CDR3 in DNA: TGTGCCAGCAGCCGGACAGACTATGGCTACACCTTC. Translating it yields CASSRTDYGYTF.

This clone has just one count. The V call is TRBV2, the J call TRBJ2-5, with TRBD1 identical over 10 bases. The germline gives CDR1 SNHLY, CDR2 FYNNEI. CDR3 length: 14 amino acids. After removal of 4 bases from V and 3 bases from J, the junction contained 2 bases not matched to a gene. CDR3 coding DNA: TGTGCCAGCAGTGCGGGACAGGGGAAAGAGACCCAGTACTTC. Translating it yields CASSAGQGKETQYF.

This clone turned up a few times. The chain combines TRBV7-6 with TRBJ2-5, with D hard to call. This CDR3 is 12 amino acids long. Trimming pared 2 bases from V and 5 bases from J, leaving 6 bases between. Germline CDR1 and CDR2: SGHVS and FNYEAQ. The CDR3 is CASSLQFETQYF. In nucleotides, the CDR3 is TGTGCCAGCAGCTTACAATTCGAGACCCAGTACTTC. Based on the CDR3 plus reference TRBV7-6 and TRBJ2-5, the full variable domain is GAGVSQSPRYKVTKRGQDVALRCDPISGHVSLYWYRQALGQGPEFLTYFNYEAQQDKSGLPNDRFSAERPEGSISTLTIQRTEQRDSAMYRCASSLQFETQYFGPGTRLLVL.

The chain uses TRBV11-2 and TRBJ2-4; 10 bases map to TRBD1. Per germline, CDR1 SGHAT and CDR2 FQNNGV. The CDR3 runs 15 residues. The V and J ends lost 1 base and 8 bases, in that order; junction bases with no gene match: 5. The CDR3 loop reads CASSLGGQGTYIQYF. In nucleotides, the CDR3 is TGTGCCAGCAGCTTAGGGGGACAGGGGACATACATTCAGTACTTC.

The rearrangement joins TRBV11-2 to TRBJ2-1; the match to TRBD2 covers 7 bases. J lost 6 bases, V lost 4 bases, and 9 bases had no gene match. Looked up from germline, CDR1 is SGHAT and CDR2 is FQNNGV. CDR3 length equals 15 residues. CDR3 protein: CASSSRAGSPNEQFF. The CDR3 DNA follows: TGTGCCAGCAGCTCAAGAGCGGGGAGCCCCAATGAGCAGTTCTTC.

This clone was observed at least ten times. This sequence joins TRBV10-3 and TRBJ2-7; a weak D match, TRBD1 (5 bases). The CDR3 is made up of 11 amino acids. Trimming shortened V by 3 bases and J by 12 bases, and 12 bases separated the two germline ends. Germline V CDR1 and CDR2: ENHRY, SYGVKD. The CDR3 protein is CAISDDSVRYF. The CDR3 DNA is TGTGCCATCAGTGATGACAGCGTACGGTACTTC.

Concerning this clone itself: Mismatch with germline at one junction end may stem from a read error. The chain carries TRBV28 and TRBJ2-6, with 8 nucleotides matching TRBD1. There are 18 residues in the CDR3. The germline gives CDR1 MDHEN, CDR2 SYDVKM. CDR3 amino acids: CASSFAGTGSSGTNVLTF. CDR3 DNA: TGTGCCAGCAGTTTTGCAGGGACAGGTTCGTCTGGGACCAACGTCCTGACTTTC. The full variable domain, completed using reference TRBV28 and TRBJ2-6, is DVKVTQSSRYLVKRTGEKVFLECVQDMDHENMFWYRQDPGLGLRLIYFSYDVKMKEKGDIPEGYSVSREKKERFSLILESASTNQTSMYLCASSFAGTGSSGTNVLTFGAGSRLTVL.

The chain links TRBV2 to TRBJ2-7; 7 nucleotides agree with TRBD1. This CDR3 spans 13 amino acids. V lost 5 bases and J lost 13; bases outside the gene matches: 14. CDR1 SNHLY and CDR2 FYNNEI come from the germline V gene. The CDR3 spells CASSFSRDSPPYF. CDR3 DNA: TGTGCCAGCAGTTTTTCTCGGGACAGCCCTCCTTACTTC.

The rearrangement joins TRBV6-6 to TRBJ2-1, with 10 bases matching TRBD2. Germline trimming cut 4 bases from V and 11 bases from J; bases unmatched to any gene: 8. The CDR3 consists of 14 residues. Germline V gene data show CDR1 as MNHNY and CDR2 as SVGAGI (reference sequence). The CDR3 sequence is CASSWGLAGDQQFF. CDR3 sequence (DNA): TGTGCCAGCAGTTGGGGTCTAGCGGGAGATCAGCAGTTCTTC.

The rearrangement joins TRBV9 to TRBJ1-1; D is ambiguous. Germline V lookup: CDR1 SGDLS, CDR2 YYNGEE. V lost 0 bases, J lost 2 bases, and 8 bases lay in between. The CDR3 totals 14 residues. The CDR3 reads CASSVAEINTEAFF. CDR3 nucleotide sequence: TGTGCCAGCAGCGTAGCTGAGATAAACACTGAAGCTTTCTTT.

This chain links TRBV9 with TRBJ1-2; 9 positions agree with TRBD1. The CDR3 consists of 15 residues. From germline, CDR1 is SGDLS and CDR2 YYNGEE. V lost 0 bases and J lost 8; bases outside the gene matches: 8. The CDR3 reads CASSVGGQGQGGYTF. CDR3 nucleotides: TGTGCCAGCAGCGTAGGGGGACAGGGCCAAGGGGGCTACACCTTC. Complete variable domain (other parts from reference TRBV9 and TRBJ1-2): DSGVTQTPKHLITATGQRVTLRCSPRSGDLSVYWYQQSLDQGLQFLIQYYNGEERAKGNILERFSAQQFPDLHSELNLSSLELGDSALYFCASSVGGQGQGGYTFGSGTRLTVV.